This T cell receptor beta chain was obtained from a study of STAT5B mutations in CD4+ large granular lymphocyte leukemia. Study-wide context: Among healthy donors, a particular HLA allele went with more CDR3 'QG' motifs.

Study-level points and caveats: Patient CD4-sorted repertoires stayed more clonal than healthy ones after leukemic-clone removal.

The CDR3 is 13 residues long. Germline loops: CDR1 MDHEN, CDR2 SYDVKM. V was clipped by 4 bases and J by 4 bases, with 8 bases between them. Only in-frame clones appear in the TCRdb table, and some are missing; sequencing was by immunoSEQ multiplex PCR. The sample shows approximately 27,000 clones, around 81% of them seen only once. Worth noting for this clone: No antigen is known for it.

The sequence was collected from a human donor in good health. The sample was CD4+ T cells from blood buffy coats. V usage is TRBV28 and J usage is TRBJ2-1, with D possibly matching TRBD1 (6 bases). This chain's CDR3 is CASSSTGYNEQFF. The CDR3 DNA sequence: TGTGCCAGCAGTTCAACAGGGTACAATGAGCAGTTCTTC.